The present TCR beta chain was sequenced within a study of blood T cell repertoires in COVID-19. The overall study: PBMCs, B-cell-depleted T cells, or T cells were the source of the cDNA or gDNA that made up the material.

Authors' data handling: Researchers report that nucleated cell counts were estimated from reference gene primer amplification. Using immunoSEQ multiplex PCR, the repertoire was profiled, and TCRdb retains in-frame clones only, with some absent. Clone size and the V and J calls come from that table; the DNA yielded D and trimming. The table records more than 100,000 clones, about 90% of them present only once. The Seattle patients, enrolled during active infection, were followed longitudinally. Germline CDR1 reads SGHDT; CDR2 reads YYEEEE. CDR3 length: 15 residues. V was trimmed by 4 bases and J by 1 base, leaving 14 bases between them.

Material for sequencing was peripheral blood. The chain carries TRBV5-6 and TRBJ1-1; tentative D call: TRBD1 (6 bases). This receptor was taken from a woman between 55 and 75 years old with COVID-19, enrolled during active disease. CDR3 nucleotides: TGTGCCAGCAGCCGCAAGGGCAGGGGGAACACTGAAGCTTTCTTT. As protein: CASSRKGRGNTEAFF. Full variable domain (rest looked up from reference TRBV5-6 and TRBJ1-1): DAGVTQSPTHLIKTRGQQVTLRCSPKSGHDTVSWYQQALGQGPQFIFQYYEEEERQRGNFPDRFSGHQFPNYSSELNVNALLLGDSALYLCASSRKGRGNTEAFFGQGTRLTVV.